The 5 T cell receptor beta chains below were found in one sample sequenced in a study of T cell responses to AZD1222 COVID-19 vaccine. Some clones are missing from TCRdb's copy, which holds only in-frame ones; the method was immunoSEQ multiplex PCR. In the table there are more than 100,000 clones, around 89% of which are singletons. The sample in question was peripheral blood, obtained on day 0 of AZD1222 vaccination. Receptor source: an adult in good health.

The V and J genes are TRBV11-2 and TRBJ2-1; 9 nucleotides match TRBD2. This CDR3 contains 14 residues. Germline CDR1 is SGHAT and CDR2 is FQNNGV. The trim removed 7 bases at V and 1 base at J, leaving 2 bases unmatched. The CDR3 sequence: CASTSGESYNEQFF. For the CDR3, the DNA is TGTGCCAGCACTAGCGGGGAATCCTACAATGAGCAGTTCTTC.

The V gene is TRBV19, the J gene TRBJ2-3; 10 bases are a match to TRBD2. Looked up from germline, CDR1 is LNHDA and CDR2 is SQIVND (reference sequence). With 3 bases clipped from V and 2 bases from J, the junction kept 5 bases outside the gene matches. The CDR3 consists of 16 residues. Here the CDR3 reads CASSIGLAGATDTQYF. For the CDR3, the DNA is TGTGCCAGTAGTATTGGGCTAGCGGGGGCCACAGATACGCAGTATTTT.

J is TRBJ1-1 and V is TRBV28; D unresolved. Looked up from germline, CDR1 is MDHEN and CDR2 is SYDVKM. The CDR3 runs 11 residues. Trimming took 5 bases from V and 13 from J, leaving 14 bases between them. The CDR3 nucleotides are TGTGCCAGCAGTAGGGAACTTGGATATTTCTTT. Protein sequence: CASSRELGYFF.

This sequence joins TRBV6-5 and TRBJ1-2, with D unresolved. This CDR3 comprises 13 residues. CDR1 and CDR2 from the germline V gene are MNHEY and SVGAGI. The V end was cut by 6 bases, the J end by 8 bases, with 16 bases between. The CDR3 sequence is CASSTSGLGGYTF. For the CDR3, the DNA is TGTGCCAGCAGCACTTCGGGTTTGGGGGGCTACACCTTC.

The chain employs TRBV6-5 and TRBJ1-2; D possibly corresponds to TRBD1 (6 bases). CDR3 length: 12 amino acids. Per germline, CDR1 MNHEY and CDR2 SVGAGI. Trimming stripped 6 bases from V and 7 bases from J, with 12 bases between. CDR3 bases: TGTGCCAGCAGATACAGGGTGGGTGGCTACACCTTC. Translation gives CASRYRVGGYTF.